One and the same sample provided the 7 T cell receptor beta chains below, sequenced in a study of cytomegalovirus exposure and HLA in healthy donors. The PCR had 60 Vbeta and 13 Jbeta primers. The repertoire was sequenced with immunoSEQ multiplex PCR; TCRdb's copy has only in-frame clones and lacks some. Among 100,000 to 150,000 clones, 70% to 85% were seen once, and the ten largest hold approximately 4%. What was sequenced was PBMCs. The origin of the receptors is a man aged 40-49 years in good health and CMV-seropositive.

This clone was observed a single time. The gene calls are TRBV5-6 and TRBJ2-7; 9 positions agree with TRBD2. The junction had 5 bases not matched to a gene; V was cut back by 4 bases and J by 3 bases. This CDR3 region has 14 residues. Germline CDR1 is SGHDT and CDR2 is YYEEEE. CDR3 DNA: TGTGCCAGCAGCCTTAGCGGGGGATACTACGAGCAGTACTTC. Its protein product is CASSLSGGYYEQYF.

This clone has a handful of counts. The junction departs from germline at one end; a sequencing error may be responsible. For the CDR3, the DNA is TGTTCCAGCAGCTTAGGGGACAGGGACAATCAGCCCCAGCATTTT. Its protein is CSSSLGDRDNQPQHF. The chain joins TRBV7-9 to TRBJ1-5; TRBD1 matches 9 bases. Germline CDR1 and CDR2: SEHNR and FQNEAQ (reference sequence). CDR3 length: 15 residues.

V usage is TRBV6-6 and J usage is TRBJ2-1; 13 bases map to TRBD2. CDR1 is MNHNY, CDR2 SVGAGI, per germline (reference sequence). The V and J ends lost 5 bases and 7 bases, in that order; junction bases with no gene match: 8. The CDR3 sequence is 16 residues long. CDR3 region: CASSVPLAGGPNEQFF. Here the CDR3 DNA reads TGTGCCAGCAGTGTCCCACTAGCGGGAGGGCCTAATGAGCAGTTCTTC.

This sequence joins TRBV10-2 and TRBJ1-2, with 8 nucleotides matching TRBD1. The CDR3 is 15 amino acids. The V and J ends lost 6 bases and 5 bases, in that order; junction bases with no gene match: 11. CDR1 and CDR2 (germline): WSHSY, SAAADI. Written as DNA, the CDR3 is TGCGCCAGCAGCCCCGGACAGGGTGGGCGGTATGGCTACACCTTC. Its protein product is CASSPGQGGRYGYTF.

The chain has TRBV14 and TRBJ2-2; a weak D match, TRBD1 (6 bases). This CDR3 is 14 amino acids long. The V and J ends lost 4 bases and 5 bases respectively, with 11 bases between them. Germline V CDR1 and CDR2: SGHDN, FVKESK. CDR3 loop: CASSPQGITGELFF. The CDR3, as DNA: TGTGCCAGCAGCCCACAGGGTATTACCGGGGAGCTGTTTTTT. Using reference TRBV14 and TRBJ2-2 for the parts outside the CDR3, the full variable domain is EAGVTQFPSHSVIEKGQTVTLRCDPISGHDNLYWYRRVMGKEIKFLLHFVKESKQDESGMPNNRFLAERTGGTYSTLKVQPAELEDSGVYFCASSPQGITGELFFGEGSRLTVL.

The V call is TRBV5-1, the J call TRBJ2-6; 7 bases map to TRBD1. Germline V gene data show CDR1 as SGHRS and CDR2 as YFSETQ. The V and J ends lost 0 bases and 4 bases, in that order; junction bases with no gene match: 7. CDR3 length: 17 amino acids. In nucleotides, the CDR3 is TGCGCCAGCAGCTTGGCCCTAGGGGGCCGGGGGGCCAACGTCCTGACTTTC. Protein product: CASSLALGGRGANVLTF.

J is TRBJ2-1 and V is TRBV2, with a tentative D call TRBD2 (5 bases). This CDR3 contains 15 residues. V lost 4 bases, J lost 4 bases, and 14 bases lay in between. Germline values: CDR1 SNHLY, CDR2 FYNNEI. As DNA, the CDR3 is TGTGCCAGCAGTGGGTCGAGACTATCTTACAATGAGCAGTTCTTC. It is translated as CASSGSRLSYNEQFF.